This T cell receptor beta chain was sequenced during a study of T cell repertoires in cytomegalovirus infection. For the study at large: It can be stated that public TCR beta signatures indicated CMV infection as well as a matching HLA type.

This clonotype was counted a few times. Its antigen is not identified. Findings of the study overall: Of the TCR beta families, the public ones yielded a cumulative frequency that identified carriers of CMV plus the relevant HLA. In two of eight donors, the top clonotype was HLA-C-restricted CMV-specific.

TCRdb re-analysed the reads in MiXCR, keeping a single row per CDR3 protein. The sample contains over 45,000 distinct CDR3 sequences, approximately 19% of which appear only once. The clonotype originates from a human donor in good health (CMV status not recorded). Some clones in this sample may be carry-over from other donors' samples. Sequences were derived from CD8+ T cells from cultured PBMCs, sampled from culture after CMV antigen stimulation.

The CDR3 nucleotides are TGTGCCACCGCGGAGAGGGGTGGGACAGATACGCAGTATTTT. It codes for CATAERGGTDTQYF. The chain carries TRBV6-1 and TRBJ2-3, with D possibly called TRBD1 or TRBD2 (5 bases each). In germline, CDR1 is MNHNS, CDR2 SASEGT. CDR3 length equals 14 residues. V was shortened by 10 bases and J by 3 bases, with 17 bases between the two germline ends.